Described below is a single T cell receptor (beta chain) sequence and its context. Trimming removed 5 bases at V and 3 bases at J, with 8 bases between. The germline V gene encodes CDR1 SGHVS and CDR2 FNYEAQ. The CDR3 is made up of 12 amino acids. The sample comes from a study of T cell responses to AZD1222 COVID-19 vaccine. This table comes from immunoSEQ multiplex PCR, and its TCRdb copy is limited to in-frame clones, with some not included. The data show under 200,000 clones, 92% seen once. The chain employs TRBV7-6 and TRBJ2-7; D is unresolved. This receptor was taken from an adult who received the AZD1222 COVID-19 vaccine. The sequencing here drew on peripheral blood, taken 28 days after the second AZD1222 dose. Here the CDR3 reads CASSKTGYEQYF. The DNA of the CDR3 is TGTGCCAGCAGCAAAACGGGCTACGAGCAGTACTTC.